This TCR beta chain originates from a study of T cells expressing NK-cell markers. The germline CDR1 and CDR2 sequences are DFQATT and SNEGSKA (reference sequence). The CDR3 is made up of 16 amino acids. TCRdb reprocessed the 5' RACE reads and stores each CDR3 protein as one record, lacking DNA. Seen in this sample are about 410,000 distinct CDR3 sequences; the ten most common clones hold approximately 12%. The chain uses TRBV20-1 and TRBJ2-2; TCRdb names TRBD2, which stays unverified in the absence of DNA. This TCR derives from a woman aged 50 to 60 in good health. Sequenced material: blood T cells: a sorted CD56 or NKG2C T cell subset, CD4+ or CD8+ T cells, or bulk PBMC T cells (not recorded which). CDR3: CSATVAGGRNTGELFF.